This T cell receptor (beta chain) was recorded in a study of cytomegalovirus exposure and HLA in healthy donors. Whole-study results and caveats: In most subjects, TCR beta sequences reportedly gave accurate predictions of HLA-A and HLA-B alleles. Later analysis demonstrated an association between a missense DCLRE1C variant and TCR beta V- and J-gene trimming.

Germline lookup yields CDR1 SGDLS and CDR2 YYNGEE. Trimming pared 0 bases from V and 2 bases from J, leaving 11 bases between. The CDR3 spans 16 residues. PCR employed 60 Vbeta and 13 Jbeta primers. Clones were sequenced by immunoSEQ multiplex PCR, and TCRdb holds only the in-frame ones, with some missing. The sample contains 170,000 or so clones, 80% of which appear only once. This clone was found once. Its antigen is unknown. The TCR sequence derives from a middle-aged man in good health and CMV-seronegative. The chain has TRBV9 and TRBJ1-4; a weak D match, TRBD1 (6 bases). Material for sequencing was PBMCs. In DNA, the CDR3 is TGTGCCAGCAGCGTAGGTCCAGGGGCCACTAATGAAAAACTGTTTTTT. Protein product: CASSVGPGATNEKLFF.